This entry lists 6 T cell receptor beta chains sequenced from one sample in a study of beta chain features in type 1 diabetes. Every isolated RNA sample was fully reverse transcribed, so sequencing captured expressed TCRB transcripts. The protocol was immunoSEQ multiplex PCR, while the TCRdb copy is restricted to in-frame clones and leaves out a portion. The sample lists under 800,000 clones, roughly 16% occurring once. Sequenced material: naive CD4+ T cells from blood. The receptors were sampled from a man younger than 35 in good health.

The rearrangement links TRBV10-3 to TRBJ1-1; D is unresolved. CDR1 is ENHRY, CDR2 SYGVKD, per germline. The CDR3 is made up of 16 amino acids. Trimming took off 3 bases at V and 1 base at J, with 15 bases between the two ends. The CDR3 DNA reads as TGTGCCATCAGTGATGGGCGCAAACGGGGGAACACTGAAGCTTTCTTT. It specifies CAISDGRKRGNTEAFF.

This clone turned up a few times. This chain joins TRBV5-4 and TRBJ2-1; D not resolved. The CDR3 loop spans 10 amino acids. The ends were cut back, 6 bases at V and 7 bases at J, with 5 bases in the middle. Germline assignment: CDR1 SGHNT and CDR2 YYREEE (reference sequence). CDR3 residues: CASNPNEQFF. The CDR3 nucleotides read TGTGCCAGCAATCCAAATGAGCAGTTCTTC.

The chain couples TRBV27 to TRBJ2-3; 11 bases match TRBD2. V lost 5 bases and J lost 5; bases outside the gene matches: 0. From germline, CDR1 is MNHEY and CDR2 SMNVEV (reference sequence). CDR3 length equals 13 residues. The DNA of the CDR3 is TGTGCCAGCAGTCTAGCGGGAGGAGATACGCAGTATTTT. Its protein is CASSLAGGDTQYF.

The chain carries TRBV7-9 and TRBJ2-2, with D perhaps TRBD1 (5 bases). The CDR3 has 18 amino acids. Germline V gives CDR1 SEHNR, CDR2 FQNEAQ (reference sequence). V was cut by 2 bases and J by 5 bases, with 21 bases left in between. The chain's CDR3 is CASSLKNVSGPRTGELFF. The CDR3 nucleotides read TGTGCCAGCAGCTTAAAGAATGTGTCAGGGCCCAGGACCGGGGAGCTGTTTTTT.

Only a few counts were recorded for this clone. The sample contains more than one DNA sequence encoding this CDR3. V gene TRBV5-1 combines with J gene TRBJ2-2; D remains unclear. Germline V gives CDR1 SGHRS, CDR2 YFSETQ. This CDR3 has 14 amino acids. Between the trimmed V and J ends, which lost 1 base and 1 base, there was a span of 5 bases. The CDR3 DNA follows: TGCGCCAGCAGCTTGAGTGGGAACACCGGGGAGCTGTTTTTT. Translating gives CASSLSGNTGELFF. Looking up the rest from reference TRBV5-1 and TRBJ2-2 gives the full variable domain: KAGVTQTPRYLIKTRGQQVTLSCSPISGHRSVSWYQQTPGQGLQFLFEYFSETQRNKGNFPGRFSGRQFSNSRSEMNVSTLELGDSALYLCASSLSGNTGELFFGEGSRLTVL.

This sequence joins TRBV18 and TRBJ2-7; TRBD2 matches at 13 bases. This CDR3 region has 16 residues. J was trimmed by 3 bases and V by 3 bases; bases with no gene match: 5. Germline V gene data show CDR1 as KGHSH and CDR2 as LQKENI. The CDR3 DNA follows: TGTGCCAGCTCACCTCCGGGACTAGCGGGAATCTACGAGCAGTACTTC. Amino acids: CASSPPGLAGIYEQYF.